Shown below are 26 T cell receptor beta chains from a single sample sequenced in a study of T cell responses to AZD1222 COVID-19 vaccine. Clones were sequenced by immunoSEQ multiplex PCR, and TCRdb holds only the in-frame ones, with some missing. Of 84,000 or so clones listed, 88% are singletons. The source material was peripheral blood, sampled on day 0 of AZD1222 vaccination. The receptors derive from an adult in good health.

The chain couples TRBV6-4 to TRBJ1-1, with a weak D call TRBD1 (5 bases). CDR3 length equals 11 residues. The germline V and J ends were trimmed by 9 bases and 7 bases, with 12 bases remaining between them. Germline CDR1 MRHNA, CDR2 SNTAGT. The CDR3 nucleotides are TGTGCCAGACCCGGGGGGTATGAAGCTTTCTTT. Protein sequence: CARPGGYEAFF.

The DNA for the CDR3 is TGTGCCAGCAGTAAGGACACTAGCAATCAGCCCCAGCATTTT. It encodes CASSKDTSNQPQHF. V and J are TRBV2 and TRBJ1-5; TRBD1 might be the D (5 bases). Germline CDR1 is SNHLY and CDR2 is FYNNEI. Trimming shortened V by 5 bases and J by 0 bases, and 8 bases separated the two germline ends. The CDR3 is 14 residues long.

The V gene is TRBV6-1, the J gene TRBJ2-5; tentatively, D is TRBD2 (5 bases). CDR3 size: 15 residues. Germline values: CDR1 MNHNS, CDR2 SASEGT. Deletions cut 2 bases from V and 1 base from J, with 11 bases between. The DNA for the CDR3 is TGTGCCAGCAGTGAACTGAACGGGATCCAAGAGACCCAGTACTTC. It yields the protein CASSELNGIQETQYF.

The chain links TRBV11-2 to TRBJ2-5, with D tentatively TRBD2 (5 bases). Between the trimmed V and J ends, which lost 2 bases and 3 bases, there was a span of 16 bases. The CDR3 loop spans 16 amino acids. CDR1 SGHAT and CDR2 FQNNGV come from the germline V gene. CDR3 nucleotide sequence: TGTGCCAGCAGCTTACGAGTCTCAGCGGAAAAAGAGACCCAGTACTTC. Protein product: CASSLRVSAEKETQYF.

CDR3 residues: CASSMYWQPNQPQHF. The CDR3 DNA sequence: TGTGCCAGTAGTATGTATTGGCAGCCTAATCAGCCCCAGCATTTT. The chain has TRBV19 and TRBJ1-5, with D uncertain. Trimming shortened V by 3 bases and J by 4 bases, and 13 bases separated the two germline ends. CDR3 length: 15 amino acids. The germline V gene has CDR1 LNHDA and CDR2 SQIVND (reference sequence).

The chain uses TRBV3-1 (or the pseudogene TRBV3-2) and TRBJ2-5, with D unresolved. The CDR3 is 15 amino acids. V lost 0 bases and J 6 bases, leaving 14 bases between the germline ends. The germline CDR1 and CDR2 sequences are LGHDT and YNNKEL (reference sequence). The CDR3 protein is CASSQDGRAWKTQYF. The CDR3 bases are TGTGCCAGCAGCCAAGATGGCCGGGCTTGGAAGACCCAGTACTTC.

The chain couples TRBV11-2 to TRBJ2-5; TRBD2 is a possible D gene (6 bases). Trimming removed 3 bases from V and 5 bases from J, with 10 bases in between. This CDR3 is built from 13 residues. CDR1 and CDR2 from the germline V gene are SGHAT and FQNNGV. The CDR3 reads CASSLAGSETQYF. In DNA, the CDR3 is TGTGCCAGCAGCTTGGCGGGAAGTGAGACCCAGTACTTC.

This chain links TRBV5-1 with TRBJ1-2; D remains ambiguous. Trimming cost V 3 bases and J 8 bases, with 20 bases left between them. The CDR3 is 15 residues long. In germline, CDR1 is SGHRS, CDR2 YFSETQ. CDR3 bases: TGCGCCAGCAGCTCCACCGTTTCGGAGTCGCAGGGCTACACCTTC. Protein product: CASSSTVSESQGYTF.

This clone was seen a handful of times. The chain carries TRBV19 and TRBJ1-4; 9 positions match TRBD1. CDR1 is LNHDA and CDR2 is SQIVND in the germline V gene (reference sequence). V trimming: 4 bases; J trimming: 3 bases; junction bases outside the gene matches: 3. This CDR3 is built from 15 residues. The CDR3 loop is CASSTGTGPNEKLFF. CDR3 coding DNA: TGTGCCAGTAGTACCGGGACAGGGCCTAATGAAAAACTGTTTTTT.

The V call is TRBV19, the J call TRBJ2-6; D tentatively reads TRBD1 or TRBD2 (5 bases each). The V and J ends lost 11 bases and 0 bases respectively, with 11 bases between them. CDR1 is LNHDA, CDR2 SQIVND, per germline (reference sequence). This CDR3 is built from 14 residues. CDR3 protein: CAGGSDSGANVLTF. In DNA, the CDR3 is TGTGCCGGGGGTTCGGACTCTGGGGCCAACGTCCTGACTTTC.

The chain combines TRBV6-5 with TRBJ2-7; 8 nucleotides agree with TRBD1. Germline V CDR1 and CDR2: MNHEY, SVGAGI. The ends lost 7 bases at V and 4 bases at J; junction bases unmatched: 6. The CDR3 is 13 residues long. CDR3 sequence reads: CASMRTGIYEQYF. CDR3 bases: TGTGCCAGCATGAGGACAGGGATTTACGAGCAGTACTTC.

This chain links TRBV15 with TRBJ1-2; D gene unclear. Germline CDR1 and CDR2: LNHNV and YYDKDF (reference sequence). This CDR3 spans 16 amino acids. V was trimmed by 0 bases and J by 6 bases, leaving 17 bases between them. In nucleotides, the CDR3 is TGTGCCACCAGCAGAGATCCCGGGCCTCAAAGGCATGGCTACACCTTC. It translates to CATSRDPGPQRHGYTF.

The chain has TRBV6-5 and TRBJ2-3, with 8 bases lining up with TRBD2. The V gene end was trimmed by 6 bases and the J gene end by 4 bases; junction bases not matched to a gene: 6. The CDR3 has 14 amino acids. Germline-derived CDR1 and CDR2 are MNHEY and SVGAGI. The CDR3 nucleotides are TGTGCCAGCAGCTTAGCGGGATACGCAGATACGCAGTATTTT. Protein sequence: CASSLAGYADTQYF.

V usage is TRBV6-6 and J usage is TRBJ1-2, with D tentatively TRBD1 (6 bases). V was shortened by 4 bases and J by 1 base, with 13 bases between the two germline ends. The CDR3 sequence is 15 residues long. Looked up from germline, CDR1 is MNHNY and CDR2 is SVGAGI (reference sequence). The CDR3 loop is CASSLSGESNYGYTF. The CDR3 DNA is TGTGCCAGCAGTTTGTCAGGGGAGAGTAACTATGGCTACACCTTC.

The gene calls are TRBV28 and TRBJ1-5; 8 bases align to TRBD1. Trimming removed 5 bases from V and 4 bases from J; junction bases left unmatched: 10. The CDR3 is 16 residues long. Germline V CDR1 and CDR2: MDHEN, SYDVKM. CDR3 sequence: CASSPSGQGINQPQHF. The CDR3 region has the DNA TGTGCCAGCAGTCCGAGCGGACAGGGAATAAATCAGCCCCAGCATTTT.

The V gene is TRBV6-6, the J gene TRBJ1-1; the D gene is possibly TRBD1 (6 bases). V dropped 5 bases and J dropped 7 bases, with 20 bases sitting between them. Germline CDR1 MNHNY, CDR2 SVGAGI (reference sequence). The CDR3 spans 15 residues. CDR3 DNA sequence: TGTGCCAGCAGTCCGTCTGGGGGGGCGCAGAATGAAGCTTTCTTT. This encodes CASSPSGGAQNEAFF.

J is TRBJ2-7 and V is TRBV2; tentative D call: TRBD2 (5 bases). V lost 2 bases and J lost 2, with 16 bases in between. Germline V CDR1 and CDR2: SNHLY, FYNNEI. CDR3 length: 16 residues. CDR3 residues: CASSEREGQPPYEQYF. The CDR3 DNA sequence: TGTGCCAGCAGTGAACGGGAAGGGCAGCCACCCTACGAGCAGTACTTC.

The count of this clone is one. The V gene is TRBV10-3, the J gene TRBJ1-1; TRBD1 matches 7 bases. Germline V lookup: CDR1 ENHRY, CDR2 SYGVKD. The CDR3 has 13 amino acids. Losses at the gene ends were 4 bases for V and 1 base for J; bases not matched to a gene: 0. The CDR3 DNA follows: TGTGCCATCAGTGGACAGGGGAACACTGAAGCTTTCTTT. It specifies CAISGQGNTEAFF.

The rearrangement joins TRBV15 to TRBJ2-5, with TRBD2 identical over 8 bases. The J segment lost 4 bases and the V segment lost 1 base, leaving 11 bases of the junction unmatched. From germline, CDR1 is LNHNV and CDR2 YYDKDF (reference sequence). The CDR3 has 17 amino acids. Written as DNA, the CDR3 is TGTGCCACCAGCAGAGGACCCGAGGGACTAGAGCTAGAGACCCAGTACTTC. Its translation: CATSRGPEGLELETQYF.

V usage is TRBV7-9 and J usage is TRBJ2-1, with 9 bases identical to TRBD2. Trimming at V came to 5 bases and at J to 8 bases, leaving 10 bases not matched to a gene. Germline V gene lookup returns CDR1 SEHNR and CDR2 FQNEAQ (reference sequence). CDR3 length: 15 amino acids. CDR3 sequence reads: CASSPYGGRAHEQFF. The CDR3 coding sequence is TGTGCCAGCAGCCCATATGGCGGGAGGGCCCATGAGCAGTTCTTC.

This sequence joins TRBV29-1 and TRBJ2-7; 10 nucleotides line up with TRBD2. Germline trimming cut 4 bases from V and 5 bases from J; bases unmatched to any gene: 5. CDR3 length: 13 residues. Germline V gene data show CDR1 as SQVTM and CDR2 as ANQGSEA. As DNA, the CDR3 is TGCAGCGTTGGCCTAGCGGGAGATGACGAGCAGTACTTC. Its protein is CSVGLAGDDEQYF.

This chain joins TRBV7-9 and TRBJ1-5, with no clear D. The length of the CDR3 is 14 residues. CDR1 and CDR2 (germline): SEHNR, FQNEAQ (reference sequence). The V and J ends lost 5 bases and 9 bases respectively, with 17 bases between them. The DNA for the CDR3 is TGTGCCAGCAGCCCTTCGGACTGGGATCGGCCCCAGCATTTT. Translating gives CASSPSDWDRPQHF.

This chain links TRBV2 with TRBJ1-4, with D unclear. Germline V gene lookup returns CDR1 SNHLY and CDR2 FYNNEI. The CDR3 sequence is 17 residues long. V lost 1 base and J lost 2, with 14 bases in between. DNA for the CDR3: TGTGCCAGCAGTGAAGAAGGGCCTTTGCGGACTAATGAAAAACTGTTTTTT. Protein product: CASSEEGPLRTNEKLFF.

J is TRBJ1-3 and V is TRBV4-2, with 8 nucleotides matching TRBD1. Germline CDR1 is LGHNA and CDR2 is YNFKEQ. J gave up 4 bases and V 6 bases, and 11 bases lay outside the gene matches. The CDR3 runs 16 residues. As DNA, the CDR3 is TGTGCCAGCAGTACAGGGGGTCAGAAGTCCGGAAACACCATATATTTT. This encodes CASSTGGQKSGNTIYF.

This chain joins TRBV5-1 and TRBJ2-5; 7 positions agree with TRBD1. The CDR3 is 14 amino acids. The germline CDR1 and CDR2 sequences are SGHRS and YFSETQ. After removal of 4 bases from V and 4 bases from J, the junction contained 7 bases not matched to a gene. The CDR3 reads CASSVGQNGETQYF. CDR3 nucleotide sequence: TGCGCCAGCAGCGTGGGACAGAATGGAGAGACCCAGTACTTC. The full variable domain, rest sourced from reference TRBV5-1 and TRBJ2-5, is KAGVTQTPRYLIKTRGQQVTLSCSPISGHRSVSWYQQTPGQGLQFLFEYFSETQRNKGNFPGRFSGRQFSNSRSEMNVSTLELGDSALYLCASSVGQNGETQYFGPGTRLLVL.

The J gene is TRBJ1-1, the V gene TRBV28; 7 positions agree with TRBD1. The V and J ends lost 6 bases and 1 base, in that order; junction bases with no gene match: 5. The CDR3 spans 14 residues. Germline V CDR1 and CDR2: MDHEN, SYDVKM. CDR3 protein: CASRRGQTNTEAFF. The CDR3 DNA sequence: TGTGCCAGCAGAAGGGGACAGACGAACACTGAAGCTTTCTTT.